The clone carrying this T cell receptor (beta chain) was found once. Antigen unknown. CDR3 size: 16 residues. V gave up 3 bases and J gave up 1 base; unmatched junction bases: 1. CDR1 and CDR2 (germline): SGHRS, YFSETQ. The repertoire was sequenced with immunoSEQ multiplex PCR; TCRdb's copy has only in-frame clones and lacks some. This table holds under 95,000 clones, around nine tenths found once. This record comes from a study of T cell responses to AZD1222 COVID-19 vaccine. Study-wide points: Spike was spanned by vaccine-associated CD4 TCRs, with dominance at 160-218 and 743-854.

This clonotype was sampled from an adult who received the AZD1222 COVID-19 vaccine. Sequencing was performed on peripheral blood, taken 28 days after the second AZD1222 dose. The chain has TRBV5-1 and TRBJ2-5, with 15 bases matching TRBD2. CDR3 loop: CASSSGLAGGQETQYF. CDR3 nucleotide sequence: TGCGCCAGCAGCTCGGGACTAGCGGGGGGCCAAGAGACCCAGTACTTC.